This TCR beta chain was identified during a study of T-cell memory formation after mild COVID-19. Only a few counts were recorded for this clonotype. The ends were cut back, 0 bases at V and 2 bases at J, with 11 bases in the middle. The CDR3 is 15 amino acids. Per the germline V gene, CDR1 is LNHDA and CDR2 is SQIVND (reference sequence). MiXCR was run by TCRdb on the 5' RACE reads, yielding one entry per CDR3 protein. The sample contains around 310,000 distinct CDR3 sequences, approximately 15% of which appear only once. The sequence came from a man aged 18-30 years who had mild COVID-19 (a few samples of this study predate the infection). Cell type and time point are not known. What was sequenced was PBMCs or a T cell subset sorted from them (not recorded which). The V and J genes are TRBV19 and TRBJ2-7; D is ambiguous. The DNA of the CDR3 is TGTGCCAGTAGTATAGATACGCACACAACCTACGAGCAGTACTTC. Translation: CASSIDTHTTYEQYF.